This T cell receptor beta chain was recorded in a study of shared clonotypes between healthy human individuals. Sequencing was performed with immunoSEQ multiplex PCR; in TCRdb, only in-frame clones are kept and a portion is missing. Of millions of clones listed, more than 85% are singletons. Terminally differentiated effector memory CD45RA+ cells were excluded from the naive CD8 cells, which were CD45RO-negative and positively selected for CCR7. Germline CDR1 GTSNPN, CDR2 SVGIG (reference sequence). Trimming removed 0 bases from V and 4 bases from J, with 9 bases in between. This CDR3 is built from 13 residues.

Source material: naive CD8+ T cells from PBMCs. The sequence came from a man younger than 30 in good health. Some clones in this sample may be carry-over from other donors' samples. The rearrangement joins TRBV30 to TRBJ2-5; D remains ambiguous. The CDR3 is CAWSVEVVETQYF. The CDR3 bases are TGTGCCTGGAGTGTAGAGGTGGTAGAGACCCAGTACTTC.